This TCR beta chain was sequenced during a study of blood T cells in healthy people across ages. General observations from the study: Per million T cells, TCR beta diversity dropped about linearly as age rose.

The second PCR ran about 6 to 12 cycles with a sample-barcoded 5' primer and J-beta primers. From the 5' RACE reads, TCRdb called clonotypes with MiXCR, one entry per CDR3 protein. The sample records 540,000 or so distinct CDR3 sequences, less than 25% being singletons. About this clonotype: Its antigen is as yet unknown.

The J segment lost 4 bases and the V segment lost 3 bases, leaving 8 bases of the junction unmatched. The CDR3 is 14 residues long. Germline loops: CDR1 DFQATT, CDR2 SNEGSKA (reference sequence). A further study also used this sample, focusing on T cells of mothers and their children.

The sample was blood. The clonotype comes from a boy aged 5-17 years in good health. The rearrangement joins TRBV20-1 to TRBJ2-5, with 7 bases that match TRBD2. In nucleotides, the CDR3 is TGCAGTGCTAGCATGCGGGAGAGGCCAGAGACCCAGTACTTC. It translates to CSASMRERPETQYF.